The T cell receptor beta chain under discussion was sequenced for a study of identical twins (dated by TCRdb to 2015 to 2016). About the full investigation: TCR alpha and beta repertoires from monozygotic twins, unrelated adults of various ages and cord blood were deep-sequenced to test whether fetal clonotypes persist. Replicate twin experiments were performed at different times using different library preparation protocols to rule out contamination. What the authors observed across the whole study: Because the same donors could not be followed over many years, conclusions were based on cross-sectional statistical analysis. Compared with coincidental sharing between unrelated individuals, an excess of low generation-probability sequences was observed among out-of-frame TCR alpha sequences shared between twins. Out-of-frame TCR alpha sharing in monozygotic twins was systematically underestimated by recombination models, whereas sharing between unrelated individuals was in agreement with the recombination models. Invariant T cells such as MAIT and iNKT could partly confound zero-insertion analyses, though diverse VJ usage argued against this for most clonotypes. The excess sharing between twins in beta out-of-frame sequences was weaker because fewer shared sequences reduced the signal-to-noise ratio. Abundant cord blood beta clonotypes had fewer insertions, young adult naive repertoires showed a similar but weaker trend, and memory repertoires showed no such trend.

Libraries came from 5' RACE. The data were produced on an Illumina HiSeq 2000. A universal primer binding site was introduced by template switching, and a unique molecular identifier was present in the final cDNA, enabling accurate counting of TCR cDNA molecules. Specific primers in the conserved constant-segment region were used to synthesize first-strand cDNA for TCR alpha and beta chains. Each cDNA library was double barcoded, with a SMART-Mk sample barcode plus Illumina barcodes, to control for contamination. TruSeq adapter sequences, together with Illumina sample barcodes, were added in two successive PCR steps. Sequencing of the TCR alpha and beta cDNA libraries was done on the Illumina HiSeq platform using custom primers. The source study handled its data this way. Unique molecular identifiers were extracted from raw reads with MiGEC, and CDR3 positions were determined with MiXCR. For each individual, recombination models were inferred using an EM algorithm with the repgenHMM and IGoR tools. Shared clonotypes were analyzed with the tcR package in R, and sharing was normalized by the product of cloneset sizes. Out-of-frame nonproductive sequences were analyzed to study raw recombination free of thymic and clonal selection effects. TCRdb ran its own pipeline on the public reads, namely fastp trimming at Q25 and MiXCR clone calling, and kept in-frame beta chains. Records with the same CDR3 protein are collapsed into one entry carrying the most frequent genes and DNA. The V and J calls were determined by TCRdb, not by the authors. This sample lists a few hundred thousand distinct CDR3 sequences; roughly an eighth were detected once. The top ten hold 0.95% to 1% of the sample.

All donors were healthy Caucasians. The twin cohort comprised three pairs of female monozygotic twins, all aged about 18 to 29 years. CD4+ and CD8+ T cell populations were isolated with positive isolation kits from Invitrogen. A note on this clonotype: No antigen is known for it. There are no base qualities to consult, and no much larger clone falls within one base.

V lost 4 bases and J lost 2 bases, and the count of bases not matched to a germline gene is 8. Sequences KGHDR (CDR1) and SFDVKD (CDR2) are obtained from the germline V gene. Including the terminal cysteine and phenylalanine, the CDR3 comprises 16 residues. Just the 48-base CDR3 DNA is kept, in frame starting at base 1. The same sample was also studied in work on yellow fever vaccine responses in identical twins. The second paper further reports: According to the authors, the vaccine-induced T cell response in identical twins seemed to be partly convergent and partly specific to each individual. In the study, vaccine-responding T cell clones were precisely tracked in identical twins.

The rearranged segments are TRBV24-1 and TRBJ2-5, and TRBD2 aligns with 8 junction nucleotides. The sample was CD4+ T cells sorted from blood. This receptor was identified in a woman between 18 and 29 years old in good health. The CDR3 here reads CATSDQIAGHQETQYF. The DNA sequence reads TGTGCCACCAGTGACCAAATAGCGGGGCATCAAGAGACCCAGTACTTC.